A single sample gave rise to the 20 T cell receptor beta chains below, sequenced in a study of blood T cell repertoires in COVID-19 (dated by TCRdb to about 2020). Library preparation used the immunoSEQ multiplex PCR assay. TCRdb took over this immuneACCESS table, retaining in-frame rearrangements with V and J assigned. Such tables are incomplete; in checked studies, under half of the missing clones stem from an unresolved V gene, and the remainder is unexplained. Recorded for this sample are fewer than 150,000 clones; more than 70% of them occurred a single time. The ten biggest clones cover 3.5% to 5% of the sample. The sample taken for sequencing was peripheral blood. The source is a human donor in a cohort sampled during active COVID-19.

The chain recombines TRBV20-1 with TRBJ1-6; the match to TRBD1 covers 7 bases. This CDR3 spans 17 amino acids. J gave up 7 bases and V 3 bases, and 15 bases lay outside the gene matches. Germline V gives CDR1 DFQATT, CDR2 SNEGSKA (reference sequence). CDR3 protein: CSASRGAPRDRNSPLHF. The DNA for the CDR3 is TGCAGTGCTAGTAGGGGGGCGCCCCGGGACAGAAATTCACCCCTCCACTTT.

The chain carries TRBV5-1 and TRBJ2-3, with TRBD2 identical over 8 bases. The germline gives CDR1 SGHRS, CDR2 YFSETQ. J lost 2 bases, V lost 0 bases, and 2 bases had no gene match. This CDR3 region has 15 residues. CDR3 loop: CASSLDGGDTDTQYF. CDR3 bases: TGCGCCAGCAGCTTGGACGGGGGGGACACAGATACGCAGTATTTT.

J is TRBJ2-7 and V is TRBV7-2; TRBD1 is a possible D gene (5 bases). Trimming cost V 8 bases and J 3 bases, with 14 bases left between them. The germline V gene has CDR1 SGHTA and CDR2 FQGNSA. The CDR3 runs to 13 residues. This CDR3 is CASSNPQGYEQYF. The CDR3 DNA follows: TGTGCCAGCTCCAATCCTCAGGGCTACGAGCAGTACTTC.

Notes on this clone: One junction end does not reproduce the germline sequence, and a read error may be involved. V gene TRBV7-7 combines with J gene TRBJ1-4; 8 bases align to TRBD1. In germline, CDR1 is SSHAT, CDR2 FNYEAQ (reference sequence). The CDR3 consists of 15 residues. The CDR3 here is CASSLNDRGNEKLFF. The CDR3 bases are TGTGCTAGCAGCTTAAATGACAGGGGCAATGAAAAACTGTTTTTT.

This sequence joins TRBV2 and TRBJ2-5, with D possibly TRBD2 on 5 matching bases. The CDR3 loop spans 14 amino acids. From germline, CDR1 is SNHLY and CDR2 FYNNEI. V gave up 8 bases and J gave up 1 base, with 14 bases separating them. The CDR3 coding sequence is TGTGCCAGCGGCTTGGGGAGCCTCCAAGAGACCCAGTACTTC. Residues: CASGLGSLQETQYF.

The chain joins TRBV23-1 to TRBJ1-1; 7 bases are shared with TRBD1. TRBV23-1 qualifies as an ORF whose function is uncertain. This CDR3 region has 14 residues. Losses at the gene ends were 7 bases for V and 1 base for J; bases not matched to a gene: 6. The CDR3 loop reads CASKQGRKNTEAFF. The CDR3 nucleotides are TGCGCCAGCAAACAGGGGCGGAAGAACACTGAAGCTTTCTTT.

J is TRBJ1-4 and V is TRBV18; D unresolved. Germline CDR1 and CDR2: KGHSH and LQKENI. The CDR3 totals 13 residues. The germline V and J ends were trimmed by 8 bases and 7 bases, with 14 bases remaining between them. The CDR3 here is CASRPASGEKLFF. CDR3 DNA sequence: TGTGCCAGCCGTCCGGCCTCGGGTGAAAAACTGTTTTTT. Based on the CDR3 plus reference TRBV18 and TRBJ1-4, the full variable domain is NAGVMQNPRHLVRRRGQEARLRCSPMKGHSHVYWYRQLPEEGLKFMVYLQKENIIDESGMPKERFSAEFPKEGPSILRIQQVVRGDSAAYFCASRPASGEKLFFGSGTQLSVL.

The count of this clone is one. The rearrangement joins TRBV12-5 to TRBJ2-1; 10 bases fit TRBD2. This CDR3 region has 15 residues. From germline, CDR1 is LGHNT and CDR2 FRNRAP. V dropped 0 bases and J dropped 7; count of bases not matched to a gene: 3. CDR3 nucleotide sequence: TGTGCTAGTGGTTTGGTACTAGCGGGAATAAATGAGCAGTTCTTC. It is translated as CASGLVLAGINEQFF.

This sequence joins TRBV7-2 and TRBJ2-1, with 7 bases aligning to TRBD2. This CDR3 comprises 13 residues. Germline values: CDR1 SGHTA, CDR2 FQGNSA. With V trimmed by 1 base and J by 9 bases, 3 bases remained unmatched. DNA for the CDR3: TGTGCCAGCAGCTTAGGTGGCGGGAGTGAGCAGTTCTTC. Amino acids: CASSLGGGSEQFF. Drawing the rest from reference TRBV7-2 and TRBJ2-1, the complete variable domain is GAGVSQSPSNKVTEKGKDVELRCDPISGHTALYWYRQSLGQGLEFLIYFQGNSAPDKSGLPSDRFSAERTGGSVSTLTIQRTQQEDSAVYLCASSLGGGSEQFFGPGTRLTVL.

The chain recombines TRBV6-2 or TRBV6-3 with TRBJ2-5; D is perhaps TRBD2 (5 bases). The CDR3 sequence is 14 residues long. Germline lookup yields CDR1 MNHEY and CDR2 SVGEGT. With 2 bases removed from V and 1 base from J, the gap between germline ends came to 8 bases. The DNA for the CDR3 is TGTGCCAGCAGTTACGGGAGTTTCCAAGAGACCCAGTACTTC. Protein product: CASSYGSFQETQYF.

The V gene is TRBV4-1, the J gene TRBJ1-2; 8 nucleotides align to TRBD1. CDR3 length: 14 residues. Per germline, CDR1 MGHRA and CDR2 YSYEKL. After removal of 3 bases from V and 8 bases from J, the junction contained 8 bases not matched to a gene. As DNA, the CDR3 is TGCGCCAGCAGCCAGGTGGACAGGGAGTACGGCTACACCTTC. It yields the protein CASSQVDREYGYTF.

This chain connects TRBV7-8 to TRBJ2-1, with a tentative D call TRBD1 (6 bases). This CDR3 is built from 16 residues. The V end was cut by 5 bases, the J end by 1 base, with 15 bases between. Germline CDR1 SGHVS, CDR2 FQNEAQ. The CDR3 bases are TGTGCCAGCAGCCCATACAGGGTAGGGTCCTACAATGAGCAGTTCTTC. The encoded protein is CASSPYRVGSYNEQFF.

The chain combines TRBV6-2 or TRBV6-3 with TRBJ1-2, with TRBD1 as a possible D gene (5 bases). From germline, CDR1 is MNHEY and CDR2 SVGEGT. CDR3 length: 14 residues. V shed 2 bases and J shed 8 bases, with 15 bases lying between them. The CDR3 nucleotides are TGTGCCAGCAGTTACCCGGACGGGGCGGGAGGCTACACCTTC. Its translation: CASSYPDGAGGYTF.

This clone was counted between two and nine times. V is TRBV5-6 and J is TRBJ1-2; D remains unclear. Trimming cost V 2 bases and J 4 bases, with 9 bases left between them. CDR3 length: 13 residues. Germline V gene sequence: CDR1 SGHDT, CDR2 YYEEEE. Here the CDR3 DNA reads TGTGCCAGCAGCTTTATCAGAACCTATGGCTACACCTTC. It translates to CASSFIRTYGYTF.

This clone occurred once. This sequence joins TRBV19 and TRBJ1-1, with a weak D call TRBD1 (5 bases). The V and J ends lost 6 bases and 4 bases respectively, with 15 bases between them. Per germline, CDR1 LNHDA and CDR2 SQIVND (reference sequence). The CDR3 covers 14 residues. CDR3 nucleotide sequence: TGTGCCAGTAGGTTTATGGGGGGTGGCACTGAAGCTTTCTTT. Amino acid sequence: CASRFMGGGTEAFF.

The chain joins TRBV19 to TRBJ2-3; D might be TRBD2 (5 bases). The CDR3 sequence is 13 residues long. Looked up from germline, CDR1 is LNHDA and CDR2 is SQIVND (reference sequence). V lost 6 bases, J lost 3 bases, and 10 bases lay in between. The DNA for the CDR3 is TGTGCCAGTAGCGAGGGCCAAACAGATACGCAGTATTTT. Its protein is CASSEGQTDTQYF.

The rearrangement joins TRBV15 to TRBJ2-3; TRBD2 is a possible D gene (6 bases). The CDR3 consists of 15 residues. The germline V gene has CDR1 LNHNV and CDR2 YYDKDF (reference sequence). V shed 5 bases and J shed 1 base, with 13 bases lying between them. CDR3 region: CATSPRRGGTDTQYF. The CDR3 coding sequence is TGTGCCACCAGCCCCCGGCGGGGTGGCACAGATACGCAGTATTTT.

The V and J genes are TRBV6-2 or TRBV6-3 and TRBJ2-7; no clear D gene. The V and J ends lost 0 bases and 6 bases respectively, with 15 bases between them. Germline lookup yields CDR1 MNHEY and CDR2 SVGEGT. The CDR3 runs 15 residues. The CDR3 bases are TGTGCCAGCAGTTACTCGAGGCTGGTTTTGGGCGAGCAGTACTTC. Its protein product is CASSYSRLVLGEQYF.

This clone was detected once. The chain has TRBV14 and TRBJ2-1; TRBD2 is a possible D gene (6 bases). Trimming cost V 2 bases and J 5 bases, with 13 bases left between them. CDR1 and CDR2 (germline): SGHDN, FVKESK. The CDR3 is made up of 15 amino acids. DNA for the CDR3: TGTGCCAGCAGCCAACTTGGGGGACTGCACAATGAGCAGTTCTTC. Translated: CASSQLGGLHNEQFF. The whole variable domain, filled in from reference TRBV14 and TRBJ2-1, reads EAGVTQFPSHSVIEKGQTVTLRCDPISGHDNLYWYRRVMGKEIKFLLHFVKESKQDESGMPNNRFLAERTGGTYSTLKVQPAELEDSGVYFCASSQLGGLHNEQFFGPGTRLTVL.

The rearrangement joins TRBV24-1 to TRBJ2-1, with 8 positions matching TRBD2. CDR1 KGHDR and CDR2 SFDVKD come from the germline V gene. This CDR3 comprises 14 residues. Trimming took 5 bases from V and 10 from J; bases not matched to a gene: 9. CDR3 sequence (DNA): TGTGCCACCAGTGGGCGAGCGGGAGTGGGAGAGCAGTTCTTC. Amino acids: CATSGRAGVGEQFF.